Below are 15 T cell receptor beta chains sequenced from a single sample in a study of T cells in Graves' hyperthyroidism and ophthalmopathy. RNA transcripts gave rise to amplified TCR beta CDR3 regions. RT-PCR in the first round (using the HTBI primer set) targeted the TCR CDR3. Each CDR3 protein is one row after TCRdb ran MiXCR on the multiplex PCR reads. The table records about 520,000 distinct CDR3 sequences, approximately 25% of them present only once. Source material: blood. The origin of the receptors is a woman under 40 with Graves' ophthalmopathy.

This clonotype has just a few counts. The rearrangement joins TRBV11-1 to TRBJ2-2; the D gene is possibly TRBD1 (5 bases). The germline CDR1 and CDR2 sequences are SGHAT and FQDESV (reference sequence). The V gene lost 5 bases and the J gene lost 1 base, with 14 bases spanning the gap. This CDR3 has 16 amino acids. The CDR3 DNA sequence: TGTGCCAGCAGCCCTATGGCACAGGAGAACACCGGGGAGCTGTTTTTT. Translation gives CASSPMAQENTGELFF.

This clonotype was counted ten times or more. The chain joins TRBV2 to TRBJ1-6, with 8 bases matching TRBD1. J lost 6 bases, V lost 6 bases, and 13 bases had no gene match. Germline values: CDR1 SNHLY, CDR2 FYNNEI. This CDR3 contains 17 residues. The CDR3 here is CASRDFLGQGGNSPLHF. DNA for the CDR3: TGTGCCAGCAGGGACTTCCTTGGACAGGGTGGTAATTCACCCCTCCACTTT.

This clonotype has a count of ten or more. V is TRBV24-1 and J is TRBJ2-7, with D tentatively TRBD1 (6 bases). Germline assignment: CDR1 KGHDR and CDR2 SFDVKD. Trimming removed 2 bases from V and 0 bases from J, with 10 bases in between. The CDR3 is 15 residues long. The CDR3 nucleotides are TGTGCCACCAGTGATTCCAGGACAGTCTCCTACGAGCAGTACTTC. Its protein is CATSDSRTVSYEQYF.

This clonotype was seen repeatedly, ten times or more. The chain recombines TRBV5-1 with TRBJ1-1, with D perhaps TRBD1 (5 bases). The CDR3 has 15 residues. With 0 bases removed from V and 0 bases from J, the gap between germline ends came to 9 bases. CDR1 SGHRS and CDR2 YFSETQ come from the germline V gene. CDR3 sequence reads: CASSLAVDMNTEAFF. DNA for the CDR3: TGCGCCAGCAGCTTGGCCGTGGACATGAACACTGAAGCTTTCTTT.

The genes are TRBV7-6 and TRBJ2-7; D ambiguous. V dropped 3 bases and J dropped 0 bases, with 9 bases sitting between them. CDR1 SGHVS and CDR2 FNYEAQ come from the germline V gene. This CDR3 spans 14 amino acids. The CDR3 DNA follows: TGTGCCAGCAGCTTCTCTCTAAACTCCTACGAGCAGTACTTC. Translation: CASSFSLNSYEQYF.

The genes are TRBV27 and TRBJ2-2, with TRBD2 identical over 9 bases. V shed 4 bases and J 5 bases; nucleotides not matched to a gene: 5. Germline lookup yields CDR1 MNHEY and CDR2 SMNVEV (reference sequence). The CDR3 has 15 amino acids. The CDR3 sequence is CASSSSGVVTGELFF. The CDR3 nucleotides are TGTGCCAGCAGTTCTAGCGGGGTAGTTACCGGGGAGCTGTTTTTT.

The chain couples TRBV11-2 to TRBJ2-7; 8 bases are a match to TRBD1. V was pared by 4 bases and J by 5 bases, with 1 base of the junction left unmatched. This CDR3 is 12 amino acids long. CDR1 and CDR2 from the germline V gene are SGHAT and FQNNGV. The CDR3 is CASSSGQDEQYF. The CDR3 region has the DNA TGTGCCAGCAGCTCGGGACAGGACGAGCAGTACTTC.

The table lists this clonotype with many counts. CDR3 amino acids: CASSYRSAGPSTDTQYF. CDR3 nucleotides: TGTGCCAGCAGTTACAGGAGTGCGGGGCCTAGCACAGATACGCAGTATTTT. The chain links TRBV6-2 or TRBV6-3 to TRBJ2-3, with D possibly TRBD2 on 6 matching bases. The V gene lost 2 bases and the J gene lost 0 bases, with 15 bases spanning the gap. CDR1 and CDR2 (germline): MNHEY, SVGEGT. CDR3 size: 17 residues.

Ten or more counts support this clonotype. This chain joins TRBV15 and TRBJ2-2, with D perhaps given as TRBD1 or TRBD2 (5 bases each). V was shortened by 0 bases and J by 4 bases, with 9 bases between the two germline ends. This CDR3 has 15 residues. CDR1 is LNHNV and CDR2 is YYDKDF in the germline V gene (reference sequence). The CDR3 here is CATSRDKGTTGELFF. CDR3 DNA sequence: TGTGCCACCAGCAGAGATAAGGGGACCACCGGGGAGCTGTTTTTT.

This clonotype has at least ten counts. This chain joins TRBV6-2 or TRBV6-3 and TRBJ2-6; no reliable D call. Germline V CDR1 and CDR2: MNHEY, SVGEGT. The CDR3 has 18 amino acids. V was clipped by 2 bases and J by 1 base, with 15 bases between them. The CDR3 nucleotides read TGTGCCAGCAGTTACATAGAGATCTTCTCTTCTGGGGCCAACGTCCTGACTTTC. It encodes CASSYIEIFSSGANVLTF.

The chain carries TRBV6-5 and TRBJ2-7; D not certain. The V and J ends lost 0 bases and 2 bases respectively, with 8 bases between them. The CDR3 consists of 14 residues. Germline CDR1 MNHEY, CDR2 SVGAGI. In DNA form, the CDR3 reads TGTGCCAGCAGTTACTCTCCGTCAGCCTACGAGCAGTACTTC. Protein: CASSYSPSAYEQYF.

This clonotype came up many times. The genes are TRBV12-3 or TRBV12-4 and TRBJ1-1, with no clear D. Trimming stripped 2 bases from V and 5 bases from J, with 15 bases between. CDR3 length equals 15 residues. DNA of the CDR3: TGTGCCAGCAGTTTATCCCGGGCCACGGGGACTGAAGCTTTCTTT. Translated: CASSLSRATGTEAFF.

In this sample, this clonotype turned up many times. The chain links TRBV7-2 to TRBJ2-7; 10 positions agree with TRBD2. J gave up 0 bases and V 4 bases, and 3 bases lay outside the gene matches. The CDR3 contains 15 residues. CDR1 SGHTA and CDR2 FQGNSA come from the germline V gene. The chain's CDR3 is CASSSLAGSSYEQYF. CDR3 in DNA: TGTGCCAGCAGCTCACTAGCGGGGAGCTCCTACGAGCAGTACTTC.

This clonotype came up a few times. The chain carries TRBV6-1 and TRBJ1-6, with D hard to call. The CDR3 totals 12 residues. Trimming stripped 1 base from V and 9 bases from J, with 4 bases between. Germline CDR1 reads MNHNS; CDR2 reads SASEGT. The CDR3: CASSEVGSPLHF. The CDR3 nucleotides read TGTGCCAGCAGTGAAGTGGGTTCACCCCTCCACTTT.

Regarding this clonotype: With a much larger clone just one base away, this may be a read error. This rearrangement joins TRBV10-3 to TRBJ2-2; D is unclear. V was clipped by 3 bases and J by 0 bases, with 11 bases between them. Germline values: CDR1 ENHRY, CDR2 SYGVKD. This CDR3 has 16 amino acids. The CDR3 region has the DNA TGTGCCATCAGTGATTTGGTGGCGACGAACACCGGGGAGCTGTTTTTT. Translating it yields CAISDLVATNTGELFF.